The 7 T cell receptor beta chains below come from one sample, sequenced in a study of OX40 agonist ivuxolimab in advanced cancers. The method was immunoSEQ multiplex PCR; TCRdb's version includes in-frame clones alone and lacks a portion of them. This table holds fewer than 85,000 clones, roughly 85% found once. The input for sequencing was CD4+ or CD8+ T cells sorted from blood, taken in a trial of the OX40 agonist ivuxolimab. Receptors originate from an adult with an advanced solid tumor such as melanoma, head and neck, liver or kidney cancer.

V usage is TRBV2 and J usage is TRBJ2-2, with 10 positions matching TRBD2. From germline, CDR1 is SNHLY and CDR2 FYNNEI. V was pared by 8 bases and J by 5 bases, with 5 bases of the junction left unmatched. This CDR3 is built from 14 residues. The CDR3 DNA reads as TGTGCCAGCCGGGCTAGCGGGAGTACCGGGGAGCTGTTTTTT. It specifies CASRASGSTGELFF.

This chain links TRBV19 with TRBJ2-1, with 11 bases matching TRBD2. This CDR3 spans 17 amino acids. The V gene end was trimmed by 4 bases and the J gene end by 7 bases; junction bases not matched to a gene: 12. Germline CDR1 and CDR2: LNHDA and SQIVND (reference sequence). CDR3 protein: CASSTSGTSGSWNEQFF. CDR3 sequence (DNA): TGTGCCAGTAGTACTTCAGGCACTAGCGGGAGTTGGAATGAGCAGTTCTTC.

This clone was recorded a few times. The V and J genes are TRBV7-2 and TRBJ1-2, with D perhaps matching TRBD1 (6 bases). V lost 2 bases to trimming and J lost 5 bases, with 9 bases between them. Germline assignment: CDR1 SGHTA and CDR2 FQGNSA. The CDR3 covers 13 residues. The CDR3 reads CASSLNQGYGYTF. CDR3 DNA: TGTGCCAGCAGCTTAAACCAGGGGTATGGCTACACCTTC.

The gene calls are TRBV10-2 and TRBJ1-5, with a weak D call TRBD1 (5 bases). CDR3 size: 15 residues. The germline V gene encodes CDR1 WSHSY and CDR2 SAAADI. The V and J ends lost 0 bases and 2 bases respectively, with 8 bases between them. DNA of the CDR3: TGCGCCAGCAGTGAGTCGGGGCATCGCAATCAGCCCCAGCATTTT. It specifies CASSESGHRNQPQHF.

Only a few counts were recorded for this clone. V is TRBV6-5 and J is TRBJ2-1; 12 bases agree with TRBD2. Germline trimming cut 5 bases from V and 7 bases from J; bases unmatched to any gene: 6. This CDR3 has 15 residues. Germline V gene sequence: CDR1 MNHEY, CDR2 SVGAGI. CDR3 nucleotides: TGTGCCAGCAGTCCCAGACTAGCGGGAGAGAATGAGCAGTTCTTC. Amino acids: CASSPRLAGENEQFF.

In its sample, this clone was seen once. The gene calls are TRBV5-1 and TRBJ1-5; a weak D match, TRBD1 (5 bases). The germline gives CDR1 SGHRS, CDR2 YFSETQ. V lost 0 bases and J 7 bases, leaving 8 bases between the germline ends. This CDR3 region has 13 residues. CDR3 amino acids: CASSLARDQPQHF. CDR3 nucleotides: TGCGCCAGCAGCTTGGCCAGGGACCAGCCCCAGCATTTT.

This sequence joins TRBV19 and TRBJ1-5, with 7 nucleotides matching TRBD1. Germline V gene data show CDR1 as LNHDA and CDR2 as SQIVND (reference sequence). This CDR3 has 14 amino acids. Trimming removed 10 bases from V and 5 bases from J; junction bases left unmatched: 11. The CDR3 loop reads CATTDRTSHQPQHF. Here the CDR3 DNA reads TGTGCCACTACGGACAGGACCTCGCATCAGCCCCAGCATTTT.